The clone carrying this T cell receptor beta chain turned up a few times. Its matching antigen is unknown. Since the library was made to target alpha chains, this beta chain is a stray read and its abundance is not meaningful. This sample was taken from a study of spatial heterogeneity in lung cancer. Described time point: sample taken at primary tumor resection. Every individual TCR cDNA molecule carried its own unique molecular identifier, which allowed correction of PCR and sequencing errors. TCRdb passed the 5' RACE reads through MiXCR, listing each CDR3 protein once. The table lists around 490 distinct CDR3 sequences, roughly 26% of them singletons, with 15% to 20% in the top ten. Germline CDR1 and CDR2: MDHEN and SYDVKM. The ends lost 6 bases at V and 9 bases at J; junction bases unmatched: 16. This CDR3 contains 16 residues. Study-level points and caveats: Tumor T cells had an estimated coverage that came to approximately 7% for alpha chains and roughly 13% for beta chains. Tumor mutation count correlated with how many alpha and beta TCRs expanded intratumorally.

The sample in question was lung tumor tissue, obtained at surgery. The TCR originated in a female donor with early-stage non-small cell lung cancer. The V and J genes are TRBV28 and TRBJ2-5, with 10 bases that match TRBD1. The CDR3 sequence: CASSFDVGQGDLSQYF. Here the CDR3 DNA reads TGTGCCAGCAGCTTTGACGTCGGACAGGGGGACCTTTCCCAGTACTTC.